This TCR beta chain came from a study of T cell responses to AZD1222 COVID-19 vaccine. On this clone itself: No antigen is known for it.

Using immunoSEQ multiplex PCR, the repertoire was profiled, and TCRdb retains in-frame clones only, with some absent. The sample holds about 93,000 clones; 86% are singletons and the top ten take roughly 6.3%. Study conclusions and caveats: With two AZD1222 doses given, Spike-specific TCR breadth and depth both rose.

Germline V gene data show CDR1 as LGHDT and CDR2 as YNNKEL (reference sequence). After removal of 6 bases from V and 3 bases from J, the junction contained 2 bases not matched to a gene. CDR3 size: 14 residues. The V call is TRBV3-1 (or the pseudogene TRBV3-2), the J call TRBJ2-2, with 9 bases matching TRBD1. Material: peripheral blood, obtained on day 0 of AZD1222 vaccination. The receptor comes from an adult in good health. The CDR3 loop is CASRDRGYTGELFF. In DNA form, the CDR3 reads TGTGCCAGCAGGGACAGGGGATACACCGGGGAGCTGTTTTTT.